The 20 T cell receptor beta chains below come from one sample, sequenced in a study of T cells in localized non-small cell lung cancer. The table came from immunoSEQ multiplex PCR; TCRdb's copy has only in-frame clones and leaves some out. Of more than 25,000 clones listed, about 90% were seen once; the top ten hold approximately 5%. The source was PBMCs, collected before any cancer treatment. These receptor sequences come from a man aged 40-75 years with stage II lung adenocarcinoma.

CDR3 loop: CASSQRADYEQYF. DNA for the CDR3: TGCGCCAGCAGCCAAAGGGCAGACTACGAGCAGTACTTC. The chain recombines TRBV4-1 with TRBJ2-7; D uncertain. Germline V CDR1 and CDR2: MGHRA, YSYEKL. The germline V and J ends were trimmed by 2 bases and 3 bases, with 8 bases remaining between them. This CDR3 comprises 13 residues.

The chain joins TRBV6-5 to TRBJ1-6; tentatively, D is TRBD1 (6 bases). Germline V gene lookup returns CDR1 MNHEY and CDR2 SVGAGI. With 2 bases removed from V and 8 bases from J, the gap between germline ends came to 16 bases. The CDR3 runs to 16 residues. The CDR3 region has the DNA TGTGCCAGCAGTTACGGGCAAACAGGGCGATATTCACCCCTCCACTTT. This codes for CASSYGQTGRYSPLHF.

The chain employs TRBV5-5 and TRBJ1-1, with 9 bases aligning to TRBD1. This CDR3 contains 17 residues. The germline gives CDR1 SGHKS, CDR2 YYEKEE (reference sequence). The V segment lost 5 bases and the J segment 1 base; nucleotides outside the gene matches: 12. The DNA of the CDR3 is TGTGCCAGCAGGCTGACCGGGACAGGGATAACGAACACTGAAGCTTTCTTT. Protein sequence: CASRLTGTGITNTEAFF.

The chain links TRBV7-8 to TRBJ2-5; D uncertain. The V end was cut by 5 bases, the J end by 4 bases, with 8 bases between. The germline CDR1 and CDR2 sequences are SGHVS and FQNEAQ. The CDR3 extends over 12 amino acids. The CDR3 DNA reads as TGTGCCAGCAGCCTCTTAGGAGAGACCCAGTACTTC. It specifies CASSLLGETQYF. Using reference TRBV7-8 and TRBJ2-5 for the parts outside the CDR3, the full variable domain is GAGVSQSPRYKVAKRGQDVALRCDPISGHVSLFWYQQALGQGPEFLTYFQNEAQLDKSGLPSDRFFAERPEGSVSTLKIQRTQQEDSAVYLCASSLLGETQYFGPGTRLLVL.

V is TRBV7-9 and J is TRBJ2-3; D possibly matches TRBD1 or TRBD2 (5 bases each). Germline V gene lookup returns CDR1 SEHNR and CDR2 FQNEAQ (reference sequence). Trimming took off 5 bases at V and 2 bases at J, with 11 bases between the two ends. The CDR3 contains 14 residues. CDR3: CASSAIGATDTQYF. CDR3 bases: TGTGCCAGCAGCGCCATCGGGGCCACAGATACGCAGTATTTT.

The chain carries TRBV2 and TRBJ1-1; 7 nucleotides agree with TRBD1. V shed 0 bases and J 5 bases; nucleotides not matched to a gene: 9. CDR1 and CDR2 (germline): SNHLY, FYNNEI. There are 16 residues in the CDR3. CDR3 DNA sequence: TGTGCCAGCAGTGAAGCAAGCGCAGGGGGGAGAACTGAAGCTTTCTTT. It yields the protein CASSEASAGGRTEAFF. Variable domain in full (rest from reference TRBV2 and TRBJ1-1): EPEVTQTPSHQVTQMGQEVILRCVPISNHLYFYWYRQILGQKVEFLVSFYNNEISEKSEIFDDQFSVERPDGSNFTLKIRSTKLEDSAMYFCASSEASAGGRTEAFFGQGTRLTVV.

V usage is TRBV27 and J usage is TRBJ2-7; 7 bases align to TRBD1. CDR3 length: 14 residues. Germline V gene lookup returns CDR1 MNHEY and CDR2 SMNVEV (reference sequence). Trimming took 0 bases from V and 7 from J; bases not matched to a gene: 6. CDR3 in amino acids: CASSLSGGLREQYF. The CDR3 nucleotides are TGTGCCAGCAGTTTATCAGGGGGCCTTAGGGAGCAGTACTTC.

The rearrangement joins TRBV4-2 to TRBJ1-2, with TRBD1 identical over 7 bases. V dropped 4 bases and J dropped 6; count of bases not matched to a gene: 11. CDR3 length: 15 amino acids. CDR1 and CDR2 from the germline V gene are LGHNA and YNFKEQ. CDR3 loop: CASSPGGFSEDGYTF. The CDR3 DNA reads TGTGCCAGCAGCCCAGGGGGGTTTTCGGAGGATGGCTACACCTTC.

This rearrangement joins TRBV7-2 to TRBJ2-7, with D hard to call. CDR1 is SGHTA and CDR2 is FQGNSA in the germline V gene. The CDR3 covers 15 residues. V was pared by 5 bases and J by 5 bases, with 19 bases between. The CDR3 DNA is TGTGCCAGCAGCCCCCTGGGCCAACTTGGCCACGAGCAGTACTTC. Its translation: CASSPLGQLGHEQYF.

This clone was recorded only once. The J gene is TRBJ2-1, the V gene TRBV7-2; no definite D call. CDR1 is SGHTA and CDR2 is FQGNSA in the germline V gene. This CDR3 is 16 amino acids long. V lost 0 bases and J 0 bases, leaving 9 bases between the germline ends. CDR3 sequence (DNA): TGTGCCAGCAGCTTAGCATCGGCTTCCTCCTACAATGAGCAGTTCTTC. It yields the protein CASSLASASSYNEQFF.

V is TRBV19 and J is TRBJ1-1; 7 nucleotides align to TRBD1. The germline V gene encodes CDR1 LNHDA and CDR2 SQIVND (reference sequence). The ends lost 9 bases at V and 7 bases at J; junction bases unmatched: 8. This CDR3 has 12 amino acids. The CDR3 DNA is TGTGCCAGCCAGGGAGGGGGCGGTGAAGCTTTCTTT. Translated: CASQGGGGEAFF. Full variable domain (remainder filled in from reference TRBV19 and TRBJ1-1): DGGITQSPKYLFRKEGQNVTLSCEQNLNHDAMYWYRQDPGQGLRLIYYSQIVNDFQKGDIAEGYSVSREKKESFPLTVTSAQKNPTAFYLCASQGGGGEAFFGQGTRLTVV.

The chain combines TRBV28 with TRBJ1-2, with D tentatively TRBD1 (6 bases). V was pared by 4 bases and J by 1 base, with 22 bases between. Germline CDR1 is MDHEN and CDR2 is SYDVKM. CDR3 length: 18 residues. The CDR3 loop is CASSSVTDSILYNYGYTF. CDR3 in DNA: TGTGCCAGCAGTTCGGTTACGGACAGCATCTTATATAACTATGGCTACACCTTC.

The chain links TRBV7-9 to TRBJ2-2; a possible D gene is TRBD2 (6 bases). The germline CDR1 and CDR2 sequences are SEHNR and FQNEAQ (reference sequence). Trimming cost V 5 bases and J 0 bases, with 10 bases left between them. The length of the CDR3 is 15 residues. The CDR3: CASSRGTTNTGELFF. CDR3 coding DNA: TGTGCCAGCAGCCGGGGGACCACGAACACCGGGGAGCTGTTTTTT. Complete variable domain (other parts from reference TRBV7-9 and TRBJ2-2): DTGVSQNPRHKITKRGQNVTFRCDPISEHNRLYWYRQTLGQGPEFLTYFQNEAQLEKSRLLSDRFSAERPKGSFSTLEIQRTEQGDSAMYLCASSRGTTNTGELFFGEGSRLTVL.

The chain is built from TRBV29-1 and TRBJ2-7; D call uncertain. The CDR3 covers 10 residues. Germline CDR1 is SQVTM and CDR2 is ANQGSEA. Trimming pared 5 bases from V and 3 bases from J, leaving 5 bases between. Here the CDR3 DNA reads TGCAGCGTTAGCGACTACGAGCAGTACTTC. Translated: CSVSDYEQYF.

This clone has just one count. The chain carries TRBV6-5 and TRBJ1-1; no clear D. This CDR3 is 15 amino acids long. Trimming left V 3 bases short and J 4 bases short, with 15 bases between. Germline values: CDR1 MNHEY, CDR2 SVGAGI. CDR3 amino acids: CASSYLSVRATEAFF. CDR3 nucleotide sequence: TGTGCCAGCAGTTATCTCTCAGTTCGGGCCACTGAAGCTTTCTTT.

V gene TRBV14 combines with J gene TRBJ2-3, with no clear D. The CDR3 covers 15 residues. Trimming pared 1 base from V and 3 bases from J, leaving 11 bases between. Germline V gene data show CDR1 as SGHDN and CDR2 as FVKESK. Written as DNA, the CDR3 is TGTGCCAGCAGCCAAGGTCTACCAGGAACAGATACGCAGTATTTT. It is translated as CASSQGLPGTDTQYF.

V gene TRBV4-1 combines with J gene TRBJ2-7; unclear D gene. V was clipped by 0 bases and J by 3 bases, with 6 bases between them. The CDR3 length is 13 residues. Germline assignment: CDR1 MGHRA and CDR2 YSYEKL. CDR3 region: CASSQDRYYEQYF. In nucleotides, the CDR3 is TGCGCCAGCAGCCAAGACAGGTACTACGAGCAGTACTTC.

This chain links TRBV28 with TRBJ2-1, with D tentatively TRBD2 (6 bases). Germline CDR1 is MDHEN and CDR2 is SYDVKM. V dropped 5 bases and J dropped 4 bases, with 15 bases sitting between them. CDR3 length equals 15 residues. The CDR3 loop reads CASSGWGAGYNEQFF. DNA of the CDR3: TGTGCCAGCAGTGGCTGGGGCGCGGGATACAATGAGCAGTTCTTC.

The V and J genes are TRBV14 and TRBJ1-1, with 8 bases lining up with TRBD1. The CDR3 is 18 residues long. Losses at the gene ends were 4 bases for V and 4 bases for J; bases not matched to a gene: 17. Germline CDR1 reads SGHDN; CDR2 reads FVKESK. CDR3 coding DNA: TGTGCCAGCAGCCGCCTTACAGGGGGTCCTCGCGTAGGCACTGAAGCTTTCTTT. Translating gives CASSRLTGGPRVGTEAFF.

This clone turned up a few times. The chain has TRBV27 and TRBJ1-5; D is undetermined. Germline V lookup: CDR1 MNHEY, CDR2 SMNVEV (reference sequence). V lost 8 bases and J lost 1, with 15 bases in between. The CDR3 is 15 residues long. The CDR3 loop reads CASLPEVRSNQPQHF. The CDR3 nucleotides read TGTGCCAGCCTCCCGGAGGTCAGAAGCAATCAGCCCCAGCATTTT.